This section outlines one T cell receptor (beta chain) sequence together with its context. The CDR3 is 15 residues long. V gave up 10 bases and J gave up 0 bases, with 19 bases separating them. The V gene's germline CDR1 is MNHEY and CDR2 SVGEGT. This specimen comes from a study of CD8 T cells in Susac syndrome. Reverse transcription of about 0.5 to 1 ug RNA used random hexamers. The TCR beta CDR3 was amplified by immunoSEQ multiplex PCR across 54 Vbeta, 13 Jbeta. MiXCR was run by TCRdb on the immunoSEQ multiplex PCR reads, yielding one entry per CDR3 protein. The sample yields fewer than 150,000 distinct CDR3 sequences, roughly 93% seen once.

Sequenced material: CD4+ T cells from PBMCs. This TCR was sampled from a human donor with multiple sclerosis. J is TRBJ2-7 and V is TRBV6-2 or TRBV6-3; TRBD1 might be the D (6 bases). The CDR3 DNA reads TGTGCCACCTTAACCGTGGACAGTCGCTCCTACGAGCAGTACTTC. This gives the protein CATLTVDSRSYEQYF.